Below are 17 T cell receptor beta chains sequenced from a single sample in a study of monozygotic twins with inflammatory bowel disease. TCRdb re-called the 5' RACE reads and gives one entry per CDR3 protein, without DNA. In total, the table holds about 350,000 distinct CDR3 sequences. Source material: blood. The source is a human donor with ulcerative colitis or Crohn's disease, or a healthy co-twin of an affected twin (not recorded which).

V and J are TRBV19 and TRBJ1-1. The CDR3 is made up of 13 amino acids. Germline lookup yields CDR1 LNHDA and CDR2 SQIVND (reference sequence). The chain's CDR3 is CASSIKIRTEAFF.

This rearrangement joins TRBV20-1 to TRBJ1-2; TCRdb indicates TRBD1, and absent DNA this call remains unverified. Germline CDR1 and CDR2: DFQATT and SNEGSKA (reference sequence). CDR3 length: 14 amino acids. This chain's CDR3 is CSARDAGPGDGYTF.

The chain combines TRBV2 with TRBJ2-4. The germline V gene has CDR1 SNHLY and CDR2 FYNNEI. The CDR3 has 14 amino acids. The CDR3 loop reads CASSGTLAKNIQYF.

The CDR3: CASSSSRGMNTEAFF. The chain is built from TRBV7-8 and TRBJ1-1. Germline V lookup: CDR1 SGHVS, CDR2 FQNEAQ. This CDR3 is 15 amino acids long.

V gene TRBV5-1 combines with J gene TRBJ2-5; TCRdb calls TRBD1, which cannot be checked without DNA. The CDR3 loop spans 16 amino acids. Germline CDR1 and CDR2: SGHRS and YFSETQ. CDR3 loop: CASSLIPGTLPETQYF.

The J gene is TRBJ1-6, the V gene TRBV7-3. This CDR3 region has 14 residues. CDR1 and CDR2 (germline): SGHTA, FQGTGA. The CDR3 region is CASSFGRENSPLHF. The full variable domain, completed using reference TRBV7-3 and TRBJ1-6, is GAGVSQTPSNKVTEKGKYVELRCDPISGHTALYWYRQSLGQGPEFLIYFQGTGAADDSGLPNDRFFAVRPEGSVSTLKIQRTERGDSAVYLCASSFGRENSPLHFGNGTRLTVT.

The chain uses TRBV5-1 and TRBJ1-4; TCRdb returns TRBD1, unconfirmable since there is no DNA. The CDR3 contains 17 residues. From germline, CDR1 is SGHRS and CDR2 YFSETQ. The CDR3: CASSLGDRAKANEKLFF.

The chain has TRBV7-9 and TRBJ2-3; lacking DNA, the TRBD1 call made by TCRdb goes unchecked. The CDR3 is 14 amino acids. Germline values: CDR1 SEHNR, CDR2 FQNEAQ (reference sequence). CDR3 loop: CASSPTGRPDTQYF.

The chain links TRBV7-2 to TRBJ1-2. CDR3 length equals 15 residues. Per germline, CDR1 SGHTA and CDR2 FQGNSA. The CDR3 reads CASSLVVRGFYGYTF.

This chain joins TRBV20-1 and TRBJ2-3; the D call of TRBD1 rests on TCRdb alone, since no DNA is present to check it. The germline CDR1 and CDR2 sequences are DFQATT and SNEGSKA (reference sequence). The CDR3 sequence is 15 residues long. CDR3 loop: CSPPGVRGGTDTQYF.

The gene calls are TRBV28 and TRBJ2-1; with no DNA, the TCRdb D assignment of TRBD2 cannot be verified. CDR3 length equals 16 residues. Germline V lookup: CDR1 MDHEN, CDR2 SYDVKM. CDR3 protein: CASSVRAGGLVYEQFF.

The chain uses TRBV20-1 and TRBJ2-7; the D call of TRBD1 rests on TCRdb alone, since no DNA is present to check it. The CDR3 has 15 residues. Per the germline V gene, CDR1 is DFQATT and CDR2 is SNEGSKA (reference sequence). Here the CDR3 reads CSASDRGVSDYEQYF.

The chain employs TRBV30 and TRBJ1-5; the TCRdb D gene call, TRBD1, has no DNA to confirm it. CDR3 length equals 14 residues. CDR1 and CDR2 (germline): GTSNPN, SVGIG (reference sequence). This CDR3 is CAWSVPGANQPQHF.

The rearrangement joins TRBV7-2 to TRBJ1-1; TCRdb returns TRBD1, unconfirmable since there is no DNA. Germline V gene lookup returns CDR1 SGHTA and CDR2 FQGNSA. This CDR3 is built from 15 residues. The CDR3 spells CASSLGQAVYTEAFF.

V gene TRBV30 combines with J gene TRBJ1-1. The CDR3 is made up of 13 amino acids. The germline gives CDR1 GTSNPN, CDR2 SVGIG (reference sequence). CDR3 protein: CAWRAQAGKRAFF.

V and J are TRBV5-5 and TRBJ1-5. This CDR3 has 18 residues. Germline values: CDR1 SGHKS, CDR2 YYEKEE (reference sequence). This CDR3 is CASSFHGASWGPNQPQHF.

The CDR3 region is CASSLGSGIEAFF. The genes are TRBV7-2 and TRBJ1-1; TCRdb outputs TRBD1, but without DNA this stays unchecked. Germline CDR1 is SGHTA and CDR2 is FQGNSA. This CDR3 has 13 amino acids.